A single sample is the source of the 8 T cell receptor beta chains below, sequenced in a study of blood T cells in healthy people across ages. A second PCR of roughly 7 to 11 cycles used a sample-barcoded 5' primer and a J-beta primer mix. MiXCR was run by TCRdb on the 5' RACE reads, yielding one entry per CDR3 protein. The sample lists under 2,000,000 distinct CDR3 sequences; approximately 50% were seen once. The specimen was blood. The receptors stem from a woman in her forties in good health.

The rearrangement links TRBV10-3 to TRBJ1-5; 9 positions match TRBD1. From germline, CDR1 is ENHRY and CDR2 SYGVKD. The CDR3 consists of 14 residues. The trim removed 10 bases at V and 5 bases at J, leaving 9 bases unmatched. DNA for the CDR3: TGTGCCACCGAACCGGGACAGGGCTATCAGCCCCAGCATTTT. Its translation is CATEPGQGYQPQHF.

This clonotype occurred a few times. The junction departs from germline at one end; a sequencing error may be responsible. This rearrangement joins TRBV27 to TRBJ2-7; the D is unclear. The CDR3 has 14 amino acids. CDR1 is MNHEY and CDR2 is SMNVEV in the germline V gene (reference sequence). The chain's CDR3 is CASSLGSISYEQYF. The CDR3 nucleotides read TGTGCTAGCAGCTTAGGGTCTATCTCCTACGAGCAGTACTTC.

In its sample, this clonotype was seen a few times. The J gene is TRBJ1-1, the V gene TRBV20-1, with 7 positions matching TRBD1. With 6 bases clipped from V and 5 bases from J, the junction kept 3 bases outside the gene matches. This CDR3 region has 11 residues. CDR1 is DFQATT, CDR2 SNEGSKA, per germline (reference sequence). The CDR3 nucleotides are TGCAGTGCGGCAGGGGGTACTGAAGCTTTCTTT. Amino acids: CSAAGGTEAFF.

In this sample, this clonotype turned up a few times. This chain connects TRBV20-1 to TRBJ2-6; 8 bases match TRBD1. Germline CDR1 and CDR2: DFQATT and SNEGSKA (reference sequence). CDR3 length: 16 amino acids. V shed 3 bases and J 3 bases; nucleotides not matched to a gene: 7. For the CDR3, the DNA is TGCAGTGCTAGCCAGACGACAGGGGATGGGGCCAACGTCCTGACTTTC. This sequence encodes CSASQTTGDGANVLTF.

CDR3 protein: CASSETRRGETQYF. The CDR3 bases are TGTGCCAGCAGCGAGACCCGGCGTGGAGAGACCCAGTACTTC. The genes are TRBV5-6 and TRBJ2-7; D is unresolved. Gene TRBJ2-5 matches the end of the DNA better, so the J call may be wrong. The CDR3 runs 14 residues. Germline-derived CDR1 and CDR2 are SGHDT and YYEEEE.

The chain has TRBV2 and TRBJ1-1, with no clear D. CDR3 length equals 13 residues. V was shortened by 7 bases and J by 1 base, with 10 bases between the two germline ends. The germline CDR1 and CDR2 sequences are SNHLY and FYNNEI. DNA for the CDR3: TGTGCCAGCAACATACTACAGAACACTGAAGCTTTCTTT. Translating it yields CASNILQNTEAFF.

This clonotype was counted a few times. This may arise from a read error, as a much more abundant clone is one base away. The chain recombines TRBV27 with TRBJ1-2; possible D gene TRBD1, 6 bases. The CDR3 runs 13 residues. Germline values: CDR1 MNHEY, CDR2 SMNVEV (reference sequence). V was clipped by 3 bases and J by 6 bases, with 11 bases between them. The CDR3 sequence is CASSFDRNNGYTF. CDR3 in DNA: TGTGCCAGCAGTTTCGACAGGAACAATGGCTACACCTTC.

This clonotype was seen just once. The J gene is TRBJ2-1, the V gene TRBV11-3; 8 nucleotides match TRBD2. From germline, CDR1 is SGHNT and CDR2 YENEEA. The CDR3 covers 13 residues. V shed 5 bases and J 10 bases; nucleotides not matched to a gene: 7. The chain's CDR3 is CASSRGASGEQFF. The CDR3 coding sequence is TGTGCCAGCAGCCGGGGGGCTAGCGGGGAGCAGTTCTTC.